Listed here is a single T cell receptor (beta chain). Antigen specificity is unknown. This sample was taken from a study of CD8 T cells in ankylosing spondylitis. Points from the study as a whole: Disease-linked clones reportedly concentrated significantly in matched ankylosing spondylitis synovial fluid. Within ankylosing spondylitis blood, a TCR beta motif made up of several highly homologous variants appeared to be characteristic.

CDR1 and CDR2 from the germline V gene are MNHNS and SASEGT. The ends were cut back, 8 bases at V and 1 base at J, with 11 bases in the middle. The CDR3 is 13 amino acids. MiXCR, run by TCRdb on the 5' RACE reads, gives a single entry per CDR3 protein. Of about 540,000 distinct CDR3 sequences listed, over 9.5% are singletons. Source material: blood, either unsorted or a sorted T cell fraction (not recorded which). This chain connects TRBV6-1 to TRBJ2-5; D uncertain. This clonotype originated in a male donor with ankylosing spondylitis. The CDR3 is CASGRVGQETQYF. DNA for the CDR3: TGTGCCAGCGGCCGCGTAGGCCAAGAGACCCAGTACTTC.